This paragraph reports one T cell receptor (beta chain). Trimming pared 2 bases from V and 4 bases from J, leaving 15 bases between. Germline V CDR1 and CDR2: MDHEN, SYDVKM. The CDR3 spans 17 residues. This record belongs to a study of blood T cell repertoires in COVID-19. Study processing details: Nucleated cell number was recorded as an estimate derived from reference gene primer amplification. The table came from immunoSEQ multiplex PCR; TCRdb's copy has only in-frame clones and leaves some out. V and J calls and clone size follow that table, whereas D and trimming were derived from the DNA. The sample contains about 120,000 clones, approximately 84% of which appear only once.

Input material: peripheral blood. The receptor was derived from a man aged 65 to 79 with active or convalescent COVID-19. The chain recombines TRBV28 with TRBJ1-6; perhaps TRBD1 as D (5 bases). CDR3 residues: CASSLPGGAIYNSPLHF. The CDR3 nucleotides are TGTGCCAGCAGTTTACCGGGAGGGGCGATATATAATTCACCCCTCCACTTT.